The 10 T cell receptor beta chains reported below all come from one sample, sequenced in a study of cytomegalovirus exposure and HLA in healthy donors. The PCR was carried out with 60 Vbeta primers and 13 Jbeta primers. Measured with immunoSEQ multiplex PCR; TCRdb has only the in-frame clones, and not every one. The table lists some 200,000 clones, approximately 78% of them singletons. Sequenced: PBMCs. The source is a woman younger than 30 in good health and CMV-seronegative.

J is TRBJ2-1 and V is TRBV7-8, with 9 nucleotides matching TRBD2. Germline trimming cut 1 base from V and 4 bases from J; bases unmatched to any gene: 2. Germline CDR1 and CDR2: SGHVS and FQNEAQ. The CDR3 spans 15 residues. The CDR3 loop is CASSLGTSEYNEQFF. The CDR3 DNA follows: TGTGCCAGCAGCTTAGGGACTAGCGAGTACAATGAGCAGTTCTTC. The whole variable domain, remainder taken from reference TRBV7-8 and TRBJ2-1, is GAGVSQSPRYKVAKRGQDVALRCDPISGHVSLFWYQQALGQGPEFLTYFQNEAQLDKSGLPSDRFFAERPEGSVSTLKIQRTQQEDSAVYLCASSLGTSEYNEQFFGPGTRLTVL.

The rearrangement links TRBV9 to TRBJ2-7; 8 nucleotides match TRBD1. The CDR3 runs to 16 residues. Trimming removed 0 bases from V and 8 bases from J; junction bases left unmatched: 13. Germline loops: CDR1 SGDLS, CDR2 YYNGEE. The CDR3 protein is CASSVAPASQGAKQYF. CDR3 DNA sequence: TGTGCCAGCAGCGTAGCTCCGGCTAGCCAGGGGGCTAAGCAGTACTTC.

The rearrangement joins TRBV19 to TRBJ2-7, with a possible D match to TRBD1 (6 bases). The V gene lost 4 bases and the J gene lost 3 bases, with 13 bases spanning the gap. CDR3 size: 14 residues. The germline V gene encodes CDR1 LNHDA and CDR2 SQIVND (reference sequence). DNA for the CDR3: TGTGCCAGTAGTAGCCAAGGACAGCTCTACGAGCAGTACTTC. This gives the protein CASSSQGQLYEQYF.

In its sample, this clone was seen once. V gene TRBV7-3 combines with J gene TRBJ2-2, with TRBD2 identical over 10 bases. CDR1 is SGHTA and CDR2 is FQGTGA in the germline V gene. J gave up 3 bases and V 5 bases, and 6 bases lay outside the gene matches. The CDR3 is made up of 16 amino acids. The CDR3 spells CASSQTSGYYTGELFF. CDR3 nucleotide sequence: TGTGCCAGCAGCCAGACTAGCGGGTACTACACCGGGGAGCTGTTTTTT.

The chain couples TRBV5-6 to TRBJ2-1, with 10 bases aligning to TRBD2. This CDR3 is built from 12 residues. V gave up 2 bases and J gave up 10 bases; unmatched junction bases: 0. CDR1 and CDR2 from the germline V gene are SGHDT and YYEEEE. CDR3 sequence reads: CASSLAGGEQFF. The CDR3 region has the DNA TGTGCCAGCAGCTTAGCGGGAGGGGAGCAGTTCTTC.

This clone appeared a few times. The V call is TRBV6-1, the J call TRBJ1-2; 7 bases line up with TRBD1. V lost 7 bases to trimming and J lost 8 bases; unmatched junction nucleotides: 4. CDR1 is MNHNS, CDR2 SASEGT, per germline. This CDR3 contains 11 residues. The CDR3, as DNA: TGTGCCAGCATTGGACAGGAAGGCTACACCTTC. Translating gives CASIGQEGYTF.

The chain is built from TRBV29-1 and TRBJ1-1; possible D gene TRBD1, 5 bases. The V and J ends lost 3 bases and 4 bases respectively, with 18 bases between them. The CDR3 sequence is 15 residues long. Germline assignment: CDR1 SQVTM and CDR2 ANQGSEA. Here the CDR3 reads CSVDNEWEGATEAFF. The CDR3 coding sequence is TGCAGCGTTGATAACGAATGGGAAGGGGCCACTGAAGCTTTCTTT.

The chain has TRBV27 and TRBJ1-2, with 10 bases that match TRBD1. The CDR3 consists of 15 residues. Per the germline V gene, CDR1 is MNHEY and CDR2 is SMNVEV (reference sequence). V trimming: 6 bases; J trimming: 4 bases; junction bases outside the gene matches: 8. As DNA, the CDR3 is TGTGCCAGCAGACCTAGACAGGGGGCTATCTATGGCTACACCTTC. Protein product: CASRPRQGAIYGYTF.

The V and J genes are TRBV2 and TRBJ2-5, with 8 bases identical to TRBD2. Trimming at V came to 6 bases and at J to 2 bases, leaving 14 bases not matched to a gene. The CDR3 runs to 17 residues. Germline V lookup: CDR1 SNHLY, CDR2 FYNNEI. The CDR3 region has the DNA TGTGCCAGCAGGGAGTGGCTACTAGCGGACACACAAGAGACCCAGTACTTC. Its protein is CASREWLLADTQETQYF.

This rearrangement joins TRBV5-4 to TRBJ2-4, with 7 bases matching TRBD1. CDR1 is SGHNT, CDR2 YYREEE, per germline (reference sequence). This CDR3 comprises 14 residues. V dropped 0 bases and J dropped 4; count of bases not matched to a gene: 1. As DNA, the CDR3 is TGTGCCAGCAGCTTGGAGGGACAGAAAAACATTCAGTACTTC. Translated: CASSLEGQKNIQYF. The whole variable domain, remainder taken from reference TRBV5-4 and TRBJ2-4, is ETGVTQSPTHLIKTRGQQVTLRCSSQSGHNTVSWYQQALGQGPQFIFQYYREEENGRGNFPPRFSGLQFPNYSSELNVNALELDDSALYLCASSLEGQKNIQYFGAGTRLSVL.